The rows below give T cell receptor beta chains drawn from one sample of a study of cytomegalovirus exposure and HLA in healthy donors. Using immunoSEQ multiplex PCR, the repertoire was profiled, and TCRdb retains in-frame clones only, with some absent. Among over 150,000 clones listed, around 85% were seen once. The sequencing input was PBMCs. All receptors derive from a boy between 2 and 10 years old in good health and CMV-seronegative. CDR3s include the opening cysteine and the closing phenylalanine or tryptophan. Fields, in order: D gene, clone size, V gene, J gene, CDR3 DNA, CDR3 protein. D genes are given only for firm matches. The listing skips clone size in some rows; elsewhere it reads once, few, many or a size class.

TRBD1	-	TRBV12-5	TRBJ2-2	TGTGCTAGTGGCGCGGGACAGGGCGACACCGGGGAGCTGTTTTTT	CASGAGQGDTGELFF
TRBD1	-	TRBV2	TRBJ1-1	TGTGCCAGCAGGACAGGGAGGACTGAAGCTTTCTTT	CASRTGRTEAFF
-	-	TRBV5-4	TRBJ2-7	TGTGCCAGCAGCAAGGCGGGACAGTCCTACGAGCAGTACTTC	CASSKAGQSYEQYF
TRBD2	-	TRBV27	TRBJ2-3	TGTGCCAGCTGGGCGGGAGGGCCTTATCATACGCAGTATTTT	CASWAGGPYHTQYF
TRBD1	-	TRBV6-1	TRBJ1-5	TGTGCCAGCGGGGGACCCGGGACAGGGTACCAGCCCCAGCATTTT	CASGGPGTGYQPQHF
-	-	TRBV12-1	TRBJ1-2	TGTGCCAGCAGCTTTGGTCAGTCCACTAACTATGGCTACACCTTC	CASSFGQSTNYGYTF
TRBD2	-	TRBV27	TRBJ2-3	TGTGCCAGCAGTATAATAGCGGGAGGGCCTCCGGATACGCAGTATTTT	CASSIIAGGPPDTQYF
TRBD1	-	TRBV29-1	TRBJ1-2	TGCAGCGCCCGGGGGACAGCTAACTATGGCTACACCTTC	CSARGTANYGYTF
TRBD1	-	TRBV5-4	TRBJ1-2	TGTGCCAGCAGCTTACAGGGGTTGGAGACTAACTATGGCTACACCTTC	CASSLQGLETNYGYTF
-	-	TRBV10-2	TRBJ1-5	TGCGCCAGCAGTGAAGGGTGGGGGGGTAATCAGCCCCAGCATTTT	CASSEGWGGNQPQHF
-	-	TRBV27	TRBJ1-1	TGTGCCTCCTCGTGGCAGACAAACACTGAAGCTTTCTTT	CASSWQTNTEAFF
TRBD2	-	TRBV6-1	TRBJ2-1	TGTGCCAGCTTGGGACTAGCGGGCGTCAATGAGCAGTTCTTC	CASLGLAGVNEQFF
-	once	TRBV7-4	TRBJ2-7	TGTGCCAGCAGCCGAAACGGGACTCCTGAGCAGTACTTC	CASSRNGTPEQYF
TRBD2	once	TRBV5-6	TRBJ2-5	TGTGCCAGCAGCTACGCTAGCGGGAGGTCCCAAGAGACCCAGTACTTC	CASSYASGRSQETQYF
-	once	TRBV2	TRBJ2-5	TGTGCCAGCCGGGACAACGGACAAGAGACCCAGTACTTC	CASRDNGQETQYF
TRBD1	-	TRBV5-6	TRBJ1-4	TGTGCCAGCAGCTACCCGGGACAGGTTAATGAAAAACTGTTTTTT	CASSYPGQVNEKLFF
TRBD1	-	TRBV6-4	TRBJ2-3	TGTGCCAGCAGTGTCCGGACAGGGGACGGGACAGATACGCAGTATTTT	CASSVRTGDGTDTQYF